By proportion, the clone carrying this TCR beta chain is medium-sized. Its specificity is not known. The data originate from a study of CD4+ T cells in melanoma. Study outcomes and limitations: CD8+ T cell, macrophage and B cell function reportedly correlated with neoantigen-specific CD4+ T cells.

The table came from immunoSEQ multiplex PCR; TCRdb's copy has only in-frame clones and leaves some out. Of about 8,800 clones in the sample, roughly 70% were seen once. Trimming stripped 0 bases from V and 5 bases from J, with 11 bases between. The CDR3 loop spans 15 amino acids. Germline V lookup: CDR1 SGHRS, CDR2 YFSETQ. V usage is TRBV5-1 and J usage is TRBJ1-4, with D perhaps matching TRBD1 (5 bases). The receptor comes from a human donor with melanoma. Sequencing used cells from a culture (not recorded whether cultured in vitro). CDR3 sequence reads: CASSLDYNRNEKLFF. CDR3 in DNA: TGCGCCAGCAGCTTGGACTATAACAGGAATGAAAAACTGTTTTTT.